The 25 T cell receptor beta chains in this list originate from one sample, sequenced in a study of glioma-infiltrating T cells after dendritic cell vaccination. Sequencing used immunoSEQ multiplex PCR; TCRdb keeps in-frame clones, though not all of them. The table shows some 73,000 clones, with roughly 80% occurring only once. Here the sequenced sample was blood, taken before dendritic cell vaccination. The receptors were sampled from a human donor with glioblastoma.

The genes are TRBV7-3 and TRBJ2-2; D ambiguous. CDR3 length equals 12 residues. Deletions cut 4 bases from V and 3 bases from J, with 3 bases between. Germline V CDR1 and CDR2: SGHTA, FQGTGA. In DNA, the CDR3 is TGTGCCAGCAGCTCTTACACCGGGGAGCTGTTTTTT. Translating gives CASSSYTGELFF.

The gene calls are TRBV4-1 and TRBJ2-3, with a weak D call TRBD1 (6 bases). This CDR3 region has 14 residues. Trimming left V 10 bases short and J 4 bases short, with 18 bases between. The germline V gene has CDR1 MGHRA and CDR2 YSYEKL. The CDR3 loop reads CATSRTGSADTQYF. In nucleotides, the CDR3 is TGCGCCACCTCCAGAACAGGGAGCGCAGATACGCAGTATTTT.

The chain is built from TRBV4-1 and TRBJ2-3, with 8 bases that match TRBD1. The V gene end was trimmed by 0 bases and the J gene end by 6 bases; junction bases not matched to a gene: 8. This CDR3 contains 16 residues. Germline V gives CDR1 MGHRA, CDR2 YSYEKL. The chain's CDR3 is CASSQDGQGAWDTQYF. The CDR3 region has the DNA TGCGCCAGCAGCCAAGATGGTCAGGGGGCGTGGGATACGCAGTATTTT.

The gene calls are TRBV1 and TRBJ2-3; the D segment call TRBD2 is taken from the table without a DNA check. TRBV1 is a pseudogene segment. The CDR3 is made up of 20 amino acids. CDR3 in amino acids: CTSSQDGGLAGPIYTDTQYF. The CDR3 DNA reads TGCACCAGCAGCCAAGATGGGGGACTAGCGGGACCTATTTACACAGATACGCAGTATTTT.

The chain has TRBV6-1 and TRBJ2-2, with 7 bases identical to TRBD1. Trimming took 8 bases from V and 3 from J; bases not matched to a gene: 6. The V gene's germline CDR1 is MNHNS and CDR2 SASEGT. The CDR3 loop spans 14 amino acids. The CDR3 coding sequence is TGTGCCAGCGAGGCAGGGGGATACACCGGGGAGCTGTTTTTT. It yields the protein CASEAGGYTGELFF.

This clone has a handful of counts. The chain is built from TRBV15 and TRBJ1-5; TRBD1 matches at 7 bases. The J segment lost 7 bases and the V segment lost 5 bases, leaving 8 bases of the junction unmatched. Germline CDR1 LNHNV, CDR2 YYDKDF (reference sequence). CDR3 length equals 14 residues. CDR3 nucleotides: TGTGCCACCAGCCGTGACAGGGTAGGACAGCCCCAGCATTTT. It specifies CATSRDRVGQPQHF.

The chain joins TRBV6-5 to TRBJ1-2; 7 bases map to TRBD1. This CDR3 region has 16 residues. Germline CDR1 MNHEY, CDR2 SVGAGI. V trimming: 2 bases; J trimming: 1 base; junction bases outside the gene matches: 7. The CDR3 here is CASSYQGQSFNYGYTF. In nucleotides, the CDR3 is TGTGCCAGCAGTTACCAGGGACAGTCGTTTAACTATGGCTACACCTTC.

V and J are TRBV25-1 and TRBJ2-2; TRBD2 might be the D (6 bases). Trimming left V 1 base short and J 4 bases short, with 13 bases between. This CDR3 contains 16 residues. Germline V gene sequence: CDR1 MGHDK, CDR2 SYGVNS. CDR3 sequence (DNA): TGTGCCAGCAGTGAATTCCGGGACTCACCCACCGGGGAGCTGTTTTTT. Encoded protein: CASSEFRDSPTGELFF.

The chain carries TRBV5-4 and TRBJ2-7; 8 bases are a match to TRBD1. Losses at the gene ends were 5 bases for V and 4 bases for J; bases not matched to a gene: 8. The CDR3 contains 14 residues. CDR1 SGHNT and CDR2 YYREEE come from the germline V gene (reference sequence). Here the CDR3 reads CASSRGQEVYEQYF. The DNA of the CDR3 is TGTGCCAGCAGTCGGGGACAGGAGGTATACGAGCAGTACTTC.

This chain connects TRBV7-9 to TRBJ1-4, with a weak D call TRBD1 (6 bases). Germline V gene sequence: CDR1 SEHNR, CDR2 FQNEAQ (reference sequence). This CDR3 is built from 13 residues. V lost 2 bases to trimming and J lost 8 bases, with 9 bases between them. CDR3 region: CASSLRGGEKLFF. The CDR3 DNA is TGTGCCAGCAGCTTAAGGGGGGGGGAAAAACTGTTTTTT.

The rearrangement joins TRBV4-2 to TRBJ2-1; 8 bases fit TRBD2. Germline CDR1 LGHNA, CDR2 YNFKEQ. This CDR3 spans 17 amino acids. V lost 0 bases, J lost 3 bases, and 7 bases stayed unmatched. CDR3 nucleotides: TGTGCCAGCAGCCAAGAGCCAGCGGGGGCCCACTACAATGAGCAGTTCTTC. It specifies CASSQEPAGAHYNEQFF.

The chain is built from TRBV11-3 and TRBJ2-5, with D possibly matching TRBD1 (5 bases). Germline V lookup: CDR1 SGHNT, CDR2 YENEEA. This CDR3 is built from 15 residues. Between the trimmed V and J ends, which lost 5 bases and 4 bases, there was a span of 17 bases. For the CDR3, the DNA is TGTGCCAGCAGCCGAAGGGGTGATGTAGGAGAGACCCAGTACTTC. Protein: CASSRRGDVGETQYF.

The chain employs TRBV10-1 and TRBJ2-5, with 7 bases matching TRBD2. Germline lookup yields CDR1 WNHNN and CDR2 SYGVQD (reference sequence). The CDR3 totals 14 residues. V shed 0 bases and J 2 bases; nucleotides not matched to a gene: 0. The CDR3 sequence is CASSESGRQETQYF. The CDR3 coding sequence is TGCGCCAGCAGTGAGTCCGGGAGGCAAGAGACCCAGTACTTC.

This chain joins TRBV5-1 and TRBJ1-1; TRBD1 matches 9 bases. The ends lost 7 bases at V and 4 bases at J; junction bases unmatched: 5. CDR1 SGHRS and CDR2 YFSETQ come from the germline V gene. This CDR3 has 13 residues. The CDR3 loop is CASGGQGRTEAFF. The CDR3 DNA reads as TGCGCCAGCGGGGGACAGGGTCGCACTGAAGCTTTCTTT.

The chain has TRBV9 and TRBJ1-1; weak D call: TRBD1 (5 bases). The CDR3 is 15 residues long. CDR1 is SGDLS, CDR2 YYNGEE, per germline. The V and J ends lost 0 bases and 2 bases respectively, with 11 bases between them. The CDR3 loop is CASSVGGTANTEAFF. The CDR3 DNA reads as TGTGCCAGCAGCGTAGGCGGGACGGCAAACACTGAAGCTTTCTTT.

The rearrangement joins TRBV11-3 to TRBJ1-1, with D perhaps matching TRBD1 (5 bases). The germline CDR1 and CDR2 sequences are SGHNT and YENEEA. The CDR3 covers 14 residues. The V end lost 2 bases, the J end lost 0 bases, and 7 bases lay between the germline ends. CDR3 in DNA: TGTGCCAGCAGCTTACAGGGTATGAACACTGAAGCTTTCTTT. Translated, it gives CASSLQGMNTEAFF.

The V gene is TRBV6-6, the J gene TRBJ2-7, with 9 positions matching TRBD1. The CDR3 consists of 13 residues. V lost 2 bases, J lost 13 bases, and 9 bases stayed unmatched. The germline V gene has CDR1 MNHNY and CDR2 SVGAGI (reference sequence). CDR3 protein: CASSYTPGQGYYV. CDR3 nucleotide sequence: TGTGCCAGCAGTTACACACCGGGACAGGGCTATTACGTC.

The chain uses TRBV4-1 and TRBJ2-5; 10 nucleotides line up with TRBD1. This CDR3 has 15 amino acids. Germline CDR1 and CDR2: MGHRA and YSYEKL. After removal of 2 bases from V and 5 bases from J, the junction contained 5 bases not matched to a gene. The CDR3 DNA reads as TGCGCCAGCAGCCAACCGGACAGGGGGGTGGAGACCCAGTACTTC. This sequence encodes CASSQPDRGVETQYF.

The CDR3 nucleotides are TGTGCCAGCAGCTTGATTTCGACAGGGTATCAAGAGACCCAGTACTTC. Translation: CASSLISTGYQETQYF. This chain joins TRBV5-6 and TRBJ2-5, with 7 nucleotides matching TRBD1. V was clipped by 1 base and J by 2 bases; unmatched bases: 8. This CDR3 has 16 amino acids. Germline V gives CDR1 SGHDT, CDR2 YYEEEE. The whole variable domain, filled in from reference TRBV5-6 and TRBJ2-5, reads DAGVTQSPTHLIKTRGQQVTLRCSPKSGHDTVSWYQQALGQGPQFIFQYYEEEERQRGNFPDRFSGHQFPNYSSELNVNALLLGDSALYLCASSLISTGYQETQYFGPGTRLLVL.

The rearrangement links TRBV7-2 to TRBJ2-5; no clear D gene. Per germline, CDR1 SGHTA and CDR2 FQGNSA. V lost 5 bases, J lost 3 bases, and 7 bases lay in between. This CDR3 region has 12 residues. The CDR3 reads CASSPQKETQYF. In DNA form, the CDR3 reads TGTGCCAGCAGCCCACAGAAAGAGACCCAGTACTTC.

The V gene is TRBV7-6, the J gene TRBJ2-2; 8 bases agree with TRBD2. Germline-derived CDR1 and CDR2 are SGHVS and FNYEAQ. V lost 2 bases to trimming and J lost 3 bases; unmatched junction nucleotides: 8. The CDR3 covers 17 residues. The CDR3 DNA reads TGTGCCAGCAGCTTAAATCCAGCGGGGGTCGACACCGGGGAGCTGTTTTTT. Translated: CASSLNPAGVDTGELFF.

V is TRBV6-1 and J is TRBJ1-5, with D possibly TRBD1 on 5 matching bases. CDR3 length: 14 amino acids. Germline V gene data show CDR1 as MNHNS and CDR2 as SASEGT. The V gene lost 6 bases and the J gene lost 3 bases, with 12 bases spanning the gap. CDR3 in amino acids: CASSDPGDNQPQHF. The CDR3 region has the DNA TGTGCCAGCAGCGACCCGGGGGACAATCAGCCCCAGCATTTT.

This chain joins TRBV5-1 and TRBJ1-5, with D possibly being TRBD1 (5 bases). The CDR3 runs to 16 residues. Germline assignment: CDR1 SGHRS and CDR2 YFSETQ. V was trimmed by 5 bases and J by 0 bases, leaving 15 bases between them. The CDR3 sequence is CASRAGGDNSNQPQHF. CDR3 coding DNA: TGCGCCAGCAGAGCGGGGGGGGATAATAGCAATCAGCCCCAGCATTTT.

V and J are TRBV27 and TRBJ1-2; D remains ambiguous. The CDR3 has 13 amino acids. V gave up 5 bases and J gave up 8 bases, with 15 bases separating them. CDR1 MNHEY and CDR2 SMNVEV come from the germline V gene (reference sequence). CDR3: CASSHSGLGGYTF. As DNA, the CDR3 is TGTGCCAGCAGTCACAGCGGCCTGGGGGGCTACACCTTC.

V gene TRBV6-5 combines with J gene TRBJ1-2, with unresolved D. The CDR3 runs to 15 residues. Trimming took off 0 bases at V and 2 bases at J, with 10 bases between the two ends. The germline gives CDR1 MNHEY, CDR2 SVGAGI. The CDR3 reads CASSYSWAQNYGYTF. The CDR3 nucleotides read TGTGCCAGCAGTTACTCGTGGGCTCAAAACTATGGCTACACCTTC.